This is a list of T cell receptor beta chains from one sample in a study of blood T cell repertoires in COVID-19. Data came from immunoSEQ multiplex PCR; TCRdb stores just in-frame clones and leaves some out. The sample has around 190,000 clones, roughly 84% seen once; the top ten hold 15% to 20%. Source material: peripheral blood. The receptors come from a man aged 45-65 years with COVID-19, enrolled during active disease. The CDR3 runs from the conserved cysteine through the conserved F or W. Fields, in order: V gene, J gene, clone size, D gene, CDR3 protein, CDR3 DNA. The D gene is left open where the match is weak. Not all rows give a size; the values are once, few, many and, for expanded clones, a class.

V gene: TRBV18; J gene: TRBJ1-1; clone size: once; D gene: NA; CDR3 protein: CASSPLGRDTEAFF; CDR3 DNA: TGTGCCAGCTCACCCCTTGGCAGGGACACTGAAGCTTTCTTT
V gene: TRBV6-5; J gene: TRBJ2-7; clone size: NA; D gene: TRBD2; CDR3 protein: CASSYAGGPSYEQYF; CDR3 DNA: TGTGCCAGCAGTTACGCGGGGGGCCCCTCCTACGAGCAGTACTTC
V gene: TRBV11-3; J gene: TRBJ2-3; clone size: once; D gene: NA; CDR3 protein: CASSLRVAGSLTDTQYF; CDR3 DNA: TGTGCCAGCAGCTTAAGGGTTGCGGGGTCCCTCACAGATACGCAGTATTTT
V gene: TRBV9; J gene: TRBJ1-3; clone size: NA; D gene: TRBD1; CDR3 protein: CASSTRTGPSSGNTIYF; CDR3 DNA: TGTGCCAGCAGCACGCGGACAGGGCCCAGCTCTGGAAACACCATATATTTT
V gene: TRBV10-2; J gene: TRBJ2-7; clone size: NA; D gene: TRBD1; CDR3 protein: CASGEGQGHEQYF; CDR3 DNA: TGCGCCAGCGGGGAGGGACAGGGACACGAGCAGTACTTC
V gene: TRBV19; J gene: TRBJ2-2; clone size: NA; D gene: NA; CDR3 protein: CASSIKVGRGPGELFF; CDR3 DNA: TGTGCCAGTAGTATAAAAGTGGGGCGGGGTCCCGGGGAGCTGTTTTTT
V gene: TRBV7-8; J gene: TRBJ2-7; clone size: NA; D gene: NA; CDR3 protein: CASSLDTSYEQYF; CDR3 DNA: TGTGCCAGCAGCTTAGACACATCCTACGAGCAGTACTTC
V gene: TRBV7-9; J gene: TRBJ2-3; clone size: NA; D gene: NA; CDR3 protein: CASSVTSTDTQYF; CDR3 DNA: TGTGCCAGCAGCGTCACTAGCACAGATACGCAGTATTTT
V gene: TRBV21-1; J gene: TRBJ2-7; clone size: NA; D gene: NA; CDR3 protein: CASATGWKIYEQYF; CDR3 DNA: TGTGCCAGCGCAACAGGGTGGAAAATCTACGAGCAGTACTTC
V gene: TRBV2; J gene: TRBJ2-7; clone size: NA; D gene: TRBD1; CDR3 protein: CASTGQGINEQYF; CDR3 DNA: TGTGCCAGCACCGGACAGGGGATAAACGAGCAGTACTTC
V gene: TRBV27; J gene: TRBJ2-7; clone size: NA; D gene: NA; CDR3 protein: CASSQTSFYEQYF; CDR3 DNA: TGTGCCAGCAGCCAAACATCCTTTTACGAGCAGTACTTC
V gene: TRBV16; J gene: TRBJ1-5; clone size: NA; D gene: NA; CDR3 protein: CASSQSQGLLNQPQHF; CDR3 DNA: TGTGCCAGCAGCCAGTCACAGGGCTTACTCAATCAGCCCCAGCATTTT
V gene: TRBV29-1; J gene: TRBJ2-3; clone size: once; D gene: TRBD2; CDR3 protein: CSATSGSSDTQYF; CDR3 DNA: TGCAGCGCTACTAGCGGTTCCTCAGATACGCAGTATTTT
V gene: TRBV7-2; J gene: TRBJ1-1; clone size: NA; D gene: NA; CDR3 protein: CASSQTRTGNTEAFF; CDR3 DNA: TGTGCCAGCAGCCAAACTCGGACTGGGAACACTGAAGCTTTCTTT
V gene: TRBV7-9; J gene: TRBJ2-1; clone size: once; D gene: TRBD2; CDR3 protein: CASSHRTRNEQFF; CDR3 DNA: TGTGCCAGCAGCCACCGGACTAGGAATGAGCAGTTCTTC
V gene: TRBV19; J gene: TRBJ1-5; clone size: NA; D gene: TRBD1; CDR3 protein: CASSIVSAGTVGQPQHF; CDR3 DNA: TGTGCCAGTAGTATAGTGTCGGCAGGGACAGTTGGACAGCCCCAGCATTTT
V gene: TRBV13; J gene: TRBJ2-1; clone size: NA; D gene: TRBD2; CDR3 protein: CASSPRTGRPYNEQFF; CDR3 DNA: TGTGCCAGCAGCCCCCGAACCGGGAGGCCCTACAATGAGCAGTTCTTC
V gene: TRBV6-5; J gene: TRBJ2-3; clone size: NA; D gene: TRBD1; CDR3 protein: CASSYRGQGADTQYF; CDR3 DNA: TGTGCCAGCAGTTACCGGGGACAGGGGGCAGATACGCAGTATTTT
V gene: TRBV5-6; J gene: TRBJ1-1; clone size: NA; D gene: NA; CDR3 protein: CASSQVSREKAFF; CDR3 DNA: TGTGCCAGCAGCCAAGTTTCACGCGAAAAAGCTTTCTTT
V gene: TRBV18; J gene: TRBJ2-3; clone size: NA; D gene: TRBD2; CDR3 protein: CASSSTAGTSGSIDTQYF; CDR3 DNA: TGTGCCAGCTCATCAACCGCCGGGACTAGCGGGAGTATAGATACGCAGTATTTT
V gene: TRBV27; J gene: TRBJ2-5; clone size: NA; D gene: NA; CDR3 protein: CASARGWSETQYF; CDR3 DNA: TGTGCCAGCGCCCGGGGTTGGTCAGAGACCCAGTACTTC
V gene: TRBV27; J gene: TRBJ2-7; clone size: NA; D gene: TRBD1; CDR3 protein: CASSFPGQATYEQYF; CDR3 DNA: TGTGCCAGCAGTTTCCCGGGACAGGCGACCTACGAGCAGTACTTC
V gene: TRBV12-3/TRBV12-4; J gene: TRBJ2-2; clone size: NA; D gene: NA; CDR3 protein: CASSEGETGELFF; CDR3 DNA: TGTGCCAGCAGTGAGGGGGAGACCGGGGAGCTGTTTTTT
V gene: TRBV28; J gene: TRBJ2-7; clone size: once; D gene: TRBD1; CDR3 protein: CAITGTGGSYEQYF; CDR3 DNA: TGTGCCATCACCGGGACAGGGGGCTCCTACGAGCAGTACTTC
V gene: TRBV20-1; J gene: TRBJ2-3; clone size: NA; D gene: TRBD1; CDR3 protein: CLGQGRDTQYF; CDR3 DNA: TGCCTTGGACAGGGGAGGGATACGCAGTATTTT
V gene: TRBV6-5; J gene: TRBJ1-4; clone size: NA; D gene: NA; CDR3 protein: CASSYSIRGSQKLFF; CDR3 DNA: TGTGCCAGCAGTTACTCGATCCGGGGGAGTCAAAAACTGTTTTTT
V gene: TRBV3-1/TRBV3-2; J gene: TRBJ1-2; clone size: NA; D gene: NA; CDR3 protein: CASSQGQLNYGYTF; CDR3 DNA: TGTGCCAGCAGCCAAGGACAGCTGAACTATGGCTACACCTTC